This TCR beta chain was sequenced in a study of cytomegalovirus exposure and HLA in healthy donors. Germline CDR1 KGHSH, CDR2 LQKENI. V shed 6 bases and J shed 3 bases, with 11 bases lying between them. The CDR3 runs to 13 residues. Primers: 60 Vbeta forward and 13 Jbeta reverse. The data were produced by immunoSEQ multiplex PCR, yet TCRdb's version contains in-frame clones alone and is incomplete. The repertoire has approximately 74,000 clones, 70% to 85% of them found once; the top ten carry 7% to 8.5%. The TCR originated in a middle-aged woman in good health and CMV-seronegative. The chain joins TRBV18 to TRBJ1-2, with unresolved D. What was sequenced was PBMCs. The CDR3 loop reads CASSTQEDYGYTF. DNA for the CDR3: TGTGCCAGCTCGACGCAGGAGGACTATGGCTACACCTTC.